This T cell receptor beta chain was identified during a study of shared clonotypes between healthy human individuals. Study-wide points: Clonotypes that were shared across a handful of donors made up around 4.6% of naive CD4 clonotypes.

The repertoire was sequenced with immunoSEQ multiplex PCR; TCRdb's copy has only in-frame clones and lacks some. Of under 1,100,000 clones in the sample, around four fifths were seen once. The CDR3 length is 18 residues. CDR1 KGHSH and CDR2 LQKENI come from the germline V gene. The ends lost 3 bases at V and 3 bases at J; junction bases unmatched: 14. As concerns this clone: Its target is unknown.

This chain connects TRBV18 to TRBJ2-7, with 10 bases that match TRBD2. The sequencing input was memory CD4+ T cells sorted from blood. The subset is: CD45RA-negative fraction. The TCR originated in a man between 18 and 35 years old in good health. The chain's CDR3 is CASSPGISGGAYGYEQYF. The CDR3, as DNA: TGTGCCAGCTCACCGGGGATCAGCGGGGGGGCTTATGGCTACGAGCAGTACTTC.